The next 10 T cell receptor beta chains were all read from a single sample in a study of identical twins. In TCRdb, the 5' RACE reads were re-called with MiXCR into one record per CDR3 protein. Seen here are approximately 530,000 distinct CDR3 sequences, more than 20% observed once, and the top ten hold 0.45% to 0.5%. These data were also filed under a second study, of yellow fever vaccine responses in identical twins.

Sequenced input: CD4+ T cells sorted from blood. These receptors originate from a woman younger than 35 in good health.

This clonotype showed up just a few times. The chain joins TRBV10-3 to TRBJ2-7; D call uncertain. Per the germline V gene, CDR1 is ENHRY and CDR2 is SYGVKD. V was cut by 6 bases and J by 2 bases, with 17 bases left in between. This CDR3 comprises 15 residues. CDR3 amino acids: CAIRRLGDSTYEQYF. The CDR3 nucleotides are TGTGCCATCAGGAGACTTGGGGATAGCACCTACGAGCAGTACTTC.

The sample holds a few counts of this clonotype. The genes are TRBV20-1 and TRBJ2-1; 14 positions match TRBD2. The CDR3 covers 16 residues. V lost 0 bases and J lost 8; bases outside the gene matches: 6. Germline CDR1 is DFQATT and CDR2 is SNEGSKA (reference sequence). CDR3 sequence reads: CSARDPTSGRVDEQFF. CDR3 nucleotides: TGCAGTGCTAGAGACCCGACTAGCGGGAGGGTTGATGAGCAGTTCTTC.

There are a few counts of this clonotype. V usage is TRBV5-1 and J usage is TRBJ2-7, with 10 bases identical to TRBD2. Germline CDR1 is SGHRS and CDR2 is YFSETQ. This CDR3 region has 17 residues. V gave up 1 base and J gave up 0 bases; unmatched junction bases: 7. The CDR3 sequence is CASSLRVLAGDSYEQYF. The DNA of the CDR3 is TGCGCCAGCAGCTTGCGCGTTCTAGCGGGAGACTCCTACGAGCAGTACTTC.

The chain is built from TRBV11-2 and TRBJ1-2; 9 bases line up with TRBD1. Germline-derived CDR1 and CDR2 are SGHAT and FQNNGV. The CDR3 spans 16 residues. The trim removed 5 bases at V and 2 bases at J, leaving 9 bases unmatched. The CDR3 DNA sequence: TGTGCCAGCAGCCGTTCGGGACAGGGTCTCAACTATGGCTACACCTTC. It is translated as CASSRSGQGLNYGYTF.

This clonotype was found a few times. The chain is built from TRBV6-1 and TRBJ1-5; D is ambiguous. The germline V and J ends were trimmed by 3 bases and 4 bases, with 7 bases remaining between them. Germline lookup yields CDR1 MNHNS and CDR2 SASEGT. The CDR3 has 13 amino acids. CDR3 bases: TGTGCCAGCAGTGAGTTAGTAAATCAGCCCCAGCATTTT. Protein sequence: CASSELVNQPQHF.

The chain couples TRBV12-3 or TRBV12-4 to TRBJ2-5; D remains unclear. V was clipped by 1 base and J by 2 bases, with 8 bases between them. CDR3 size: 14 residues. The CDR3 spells CASSLDGLQETQYF. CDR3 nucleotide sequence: TGTGCCAGCAGTTTAGACGGCCTGCAAGAGACCCAGTACTTC.

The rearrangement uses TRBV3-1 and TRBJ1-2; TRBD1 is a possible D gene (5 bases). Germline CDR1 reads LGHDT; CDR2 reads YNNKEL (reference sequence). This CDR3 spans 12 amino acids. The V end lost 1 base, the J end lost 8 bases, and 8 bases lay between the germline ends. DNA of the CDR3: TGTGCCAGCAGCCAAGGGGGCACAGGCTACACCTTC. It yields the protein CASSQGGTGYTF.

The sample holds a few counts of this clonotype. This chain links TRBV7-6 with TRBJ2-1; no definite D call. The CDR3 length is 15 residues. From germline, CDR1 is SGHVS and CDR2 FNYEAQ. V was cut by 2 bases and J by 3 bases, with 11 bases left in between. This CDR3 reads CASSLLPLNYNEQFF. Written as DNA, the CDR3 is TGTGCCAGCAGCTTACTTCCCTTGAACTACAATGAGCAGTTCTTC.

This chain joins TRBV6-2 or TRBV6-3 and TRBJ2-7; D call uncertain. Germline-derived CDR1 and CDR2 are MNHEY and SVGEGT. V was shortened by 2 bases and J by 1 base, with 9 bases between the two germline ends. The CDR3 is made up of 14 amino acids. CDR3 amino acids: CASSYLGGSYEQYV. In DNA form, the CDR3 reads TGTGCCAGCAGTTACCTTGGCGGTTCCTACGAGCAGTACGTC.

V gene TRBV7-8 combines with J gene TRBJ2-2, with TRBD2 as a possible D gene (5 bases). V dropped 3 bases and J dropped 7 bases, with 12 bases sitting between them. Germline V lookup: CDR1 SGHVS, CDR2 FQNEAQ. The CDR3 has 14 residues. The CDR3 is CASSFPAVGGELFF. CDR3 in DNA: TGTGCCAGCAGCTTCCCAGCGGTCGGCGGGGAGCTGTTTTTT. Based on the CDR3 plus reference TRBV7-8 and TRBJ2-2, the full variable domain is GAGVSQSPRYKVAKRGQDVALRCDPISGHVSLFWYQQALGQGPEFLTYFQNEAQLDKSGLPSDRFFAERPEGSVSTLKIQRTQQEDSAVYLCASSFPAVGGELFFGEGSRLTVL.